This T cell receptor (beta chain) was identified during a study of CD8 T cells in ankylosing spondylitis. Points from the study as a whole: Some motif variants were previously reported in reactive arthritis synovial fluid and blood. Clones tied to disease were said to be significantly enriched in matched ankylosing spondylitis synovial fluid.

The CDR3 runs 18 residues. Germline V gives CDR1 MNHNS, CDR2 SASEGT. V was clipped by 2 bases and J by 2 bases, with 22 bases between them. Libraries of TCR beta came from quantitative 5'-RACE with molecular barcodes. TCRdb re-analysed the 5' RACE reads in MiXCR, keeping a single row per CDR3 protein. The repertoire holds roughly 150,000 distinct CDR3 sequences, with just under 7.5% as singletons. This clonotype was seen repeatedly, ten times or more. The antigen is undetermined. The receptor was isolated from a female donor with ankylosing spondylitis or in good health (not recorded which). This chain joins TRBV6-1 and TRBJ2-7, with D hard to call. The sequenced material came from blood, either unsorted or a sorted T cell fraction (not recorded which). The CDR3 DNA reads as TGTGCCAGCAGTGAAATGGTTAAAATCCAGGTTAAACCCTACGAGCAGTACTTC. It codes for CASSEMVKIQVKPYEQYF.